This passage covers 17 T cell receptor beta chains from one sample sequenced in a study of blood T cell repertoires in COVID-19. Assay: immunoSEQ multiplex PCR; the TCRdb copy retains only in-frame clones and omits some. The sample contains approximately 150,000 clones, around 81% of which appear only once. The sample was peripheral blood. The receptors stem from a human donor in a cohort sampled during active COVID-19.

V is TRBV5-8 and J is TRBJ2-5, with 8 bases lining up with TRBD1. This CDR3 has 16 amino acids. The V segment lost 4 bases and the J segment 1 base; nucleotides outside the gene matches: 9. CDR1 is SGHTS and CDR2 is YDEGEE in the germline V gene. CDR3 region: CASSRTGTLSQETQYF. In DNA, the CDR3 is TGTGCCAGCAGCCGGACAGGGACCCTTTCCCAAGAGACCCAGTACTTC.

V is TRBV5-4 and J is TRBJ1-1; D perhaps matches TRBD1 (6 bases). Germline lookup yields CDR1 SGHNT and CDR2 YYREEE (reference sequence). The CDR3 contains 14 residues. V lost 4 bases and J lost 1, with 11 bases in between. As DNA, the CDR3 is TGTGCCAGCAGCATGCGACAGGCGAACACTGAAGCTTTCTTT. It specifies CASSMRQANTEAFF.

V and J are TRBV5-4 and TRBJ2-1; TRBD2 matches at 7 bases. This CDR3 has 15 residues. Looked up from germline, CDR1 is SGHNT and CDR2 is YYREEE (reference sequence). Trimming took 4 bases from V and 8 from J; bases not matched to a gene: 12. Here the CDR3 DNA reads TGTGCCAGCAGCCCCGGGGGAGGGCCTTGGGATGAGCAGTTCTTC. Translated, it gives CASSPGGGPWDEQFF.

The chain couples TRBV3-1 (or the pseudogene TRBV3-2) to TRBJ2-7, with 9 positions matching TRBD1. The length of the CDR3 is 15 residues. CDR1 is LGHDT, CDR2 YNNKEL, per germline (reference sequence). The junction had 7 bases not matched to a gene; V was cut back by 3 bases and J by 4 bases. The CDR3 coding sequence is TGTGCCAGCAGCCAGCTCGGGACAGGGACTTACGAGCAGTACTTC. It translates to CASSQLGTGTYEQYF.

In its sample, this clone was seen a few times. The chain employs TRBV10-3 and TRBJ1-1; 9 bases fit TRBD1. Trimming removed 6 bases from V and 5 bases from J; junction bases left unmatched: 7. Germline V lookup: CDR1 ENHRY, CDR2 SYGVKD. The CDR3 is made up of 14 amino acids. The CDR3 here is CAIRQQGAGTEAFF. DNA of the CDR3: TGTGCCATCAGGCAACAGGGGGCGGGGACTGAAGCTTTCTTT.

This clone was detected only once. The gene calls are TRBV27 and TRBJ1-2; TRBD1 matches at 11 bases. From germline, CDR1 is MNHEY and CDR2 SMNVEV (reference sequence). V shed 4 bases and J 8 bases; nucleotides not matched to a gene: 3. CDR3 length equals 13 residues. The CDR3 sequence: CASSWTGGLGYTF. The CDR3 coding sequence is TGTGCCAGCAGTTGGACAGGGGGCTTGGGCTACACCTTC.

V gene TRBV7-2 combines with J gene TRBJ2-1; 8 bases are shared with TRBD2. The length of the CDR3 is 16 residues. The germline gives CDR1 SGHTA, CDR2 FQGNSA. V lost 3 bases and J lost 5; bases outside the gene matches: 9. The CDR3 is CASSFDGLAANNEQFF. CDR3 coding DNA: TGTGCCAGCAGCTTCGACGGACTAGCAGCTAACAATGAGCAGTTCTTC. The whole variable domain, remainder taken from reference TRBV7-2 and TRBJ2-1, is GAGVSQSPSNKVTEKGKDVELRCDPISGHTALYWYRQSLGQGLEFLIYFQGNSAPDKSGLPSDRFSAERTGGSVSTLTIQRTQQEDSAVYLCASSFDGLAANNEQFFGPGTRLTVL.

The chain joins TRBV6-2 or TRBV6-3 to TRBJ2-3, with D possibly TRBD1 on 5 matching bases. The germline V gene has CDR1 MNHEY and CDR2 SVGEGT. The germline V and J ends were trimmed by 6 bases and 8 bases, with 15 bases remaining between them. The CDR3 length is 13 residues. Here the CDR3 DNA reads TGTGCCAGCAGCCACCCAGGGCTTGCTACGCAGTATTTT. It specifies CASSHPGLATQYF.

This chain uses TRBV7-3 with TRBJ2-4, with D possibly matching TRBD2 (5 bases). This CDR3 region has 15 residues. V was pared by 5 bases and J by 4 bases, with 15 bases between. In germline, CDR1 is SGHTA, CDR2 FQGTGA. This CDR3 is CASSGTRELKNIQYF. As DNA, the CDR3 is TGTGCCAGCAGCGGAACCCGGGAACTGAAAAACATTCAGTACTTC.

This chain joins TRBV23-1 and TRBJ2-7, with no clear D. TRBV23-1 is classed as an ORF, of uncertain function. Trimming left V 3 bases short and J 4 bases short, with 19 bases between. CDR3 size: 16 residues. As DNA, the CDR3 is TGCGCCAGCAGTCACGGGTGGAACGGCAGACCATACGAGCAGTACTTC. Translation: CASSHGWNGRPYEQYF.

The V gene is TRBV6-5, the J gene TRBJ1-1; D uncertain. The CDR3 totals 12 residues. Trimming stripped 8 bases from V and 1 base from J, with 8 bases between. The germline CDR1 and CDR2 sequences are MNHEY and SVGAGI. CDR3 in amino acids: CASGRGNTEAFF. The CDR3 DNA reads TGTGCCAGCGGGCGGGGGAACACTGAAGCTTTCTTT.

This clone was recorded only once. The chain recombines TRBV24-1 with TRBJ1-5, with 9 bases matching TRBD1. V lost 6 bases and J lost 2; bases outside the gene matches: 10. Per the germline V gene, CDR1 is KGHDR and CDR2 is SFDVKD. The CDR3 consists of 17 residues. The CDR3 DNA reads TGTGCCACCAGTTCGGCGACAGGGGGTGAGGGCAATCAGCCCCAGCATTTT. Translation gives CATSSATGGEGNQPQHF.

This chain links TRBV9 with TRBJ2-1; 9 nucleotides match TRBD2. Per germline, CDR1 SGDLS and CDR2 YYNGEE. This CDR3 spans 15 amino acids. V dropped 6 bases and J dropped 5; count of bases not matched to a gene: 9. The DNA for the CDR3 is TGTGCCAGCAATAGCGGGAGTGCGTGGCACAATGAGCAGTTCTTC. Its protein product is CASNSGSAWHNEQFF.

This clone was observed a few times. The CDR3 loop reads CASSELSGSTDTQYF. Written as DNA, the CDR3 is TGTGCCAGCAGTGAATTGAGCGGGAGCACAGATACGCAGTATTTT. This chain joins TRBV25-1 and TRBJ2-3, with D possibly matching TRBD2 (6 bases). Trimming cost V 1 base and J 0 bases, with 8 bases left between them. This CDR3 contains 15 residues. Germline CDR1 MGHDK, CDR2 SYGVNS.

The genes are TRBV7-9 and TRBJ2-1; D unresolved. The germline gives CDR1 SEHNR, CDR2 FQNEAQ (reference sequence). The CDR3 is 16 amino acids. V was pared by 1 base and J by 7 bases, with 17 bases between. CDR3 sequence: CASSLGHLGRKNEQFF. The DNA of the CDR3 is TGTGCCAGCAGCTTAGGTCATTTGGGCAGGAAAAATGAGCAGTTCTTC. The full variable domain, its missing parts supplied by reference TRBV7-9 and TRBJ2-1, is DTGVSQNPRHKITKRGQNVTFRCDPISEHNRLYWYRQTLGQGPEFLTYFQNEAQLEKSRLLSDRFSAERPKGSFSTLEIQRTEQGDSAMYLCASSLGHLGRKNEQFFGPGTRLTVL.

The chain joins TRBV7-2 to TRBJ2-7; TRBD1 is a possible D gene (5 bases). Per the germline V gene, CDR1 is SGHTA and CDR2 is FQGNSA. The CDR3 is made up of 14 amino acids. Trimming removed 5 bases at V and 5 bases at J, with 16 bases between. This chain's CDR3 is CASSPTRAGDEQYF. The CDR3 DNA sequence: TGTGCCAGCAGCCCCACCAGGGCTGGCGACGAGCAGTACTTC.

This clone was detected once. The rearrangement joins TRBV6-6 to TRBJ2-1, with 13 positions matching TRBD2. Germline trimming cut 5 bases from V and 3 bases from J; bases unmatched to any gene: 4. This CDR3 has 16 amino acids. Germline-derived CDR1 and CDR2 are MNHNY and SVGAGI (reference sequence). The CDR3 DNA reads TGTGCCAGCAGTGGAGGACTAGCGGGAGTCTACAATGAGCAGTTCTTC. Residues: CASSGGLAGVYNEQFF.